The following is a T cell receptor beta chain sequence with its context. This table comes from immunoSEQ multiplex PCR, and its TCRdb copy is limited to in-frame clones, with some not included. The table lists approximately 92,000 clones, around 90% of them singletons. These data belong to a study of T cell changes during pregnancy in multiple sclerosis. Germline CDR1 SGHAT, CDR2 FQNNGV. V lost 2 bases, J lost 3 bases, and 6 bases stayed unmatched. The CDR3 has 15 amino acids. The clonotype originates from a female donor with multiple sclerosis, enrolled in a pregnancy study. The chain carries TRBV11-2 and TRBJ2-5, with TRBD2 matching over 7 bases. The specimen was peripheral blood, collected in the first trimester of pregnancy. CDR3 protein: CASSLTLAPKETQYF. CDR3 DNA sequence: TGTGCCAGCAGCTTAACACTAGCGCCCAAAGAGACCCAGTACTTC.